This TCR beta chain is from a study of monozygotic twins with cystic fibrosis. Libraries were prepared by immunoSEQ multiplex PCR; TCRdb keeps only in-frame clonotypes and omits some of them. This table has around 30,000 clones, approximately 86% appearing once. This CDR3 region has 17 residues. CDR1 is WSHSY, CDR2 SAAADI, per germline. V lost 6 bases and J 3 bases, leaving 21 bases between the germline ends. Notes on this clone: Its antigen remains unidentified.

Study findings and constraints: Monozygotic CF twins shared more identical nucleotide clonotypes than unrelated patients.

The sample taken for sequencing was blood. The chain uses TRBV10-2 and TRBJ2-1; tentatively, D is TRBD2 (7 bases). The source of this sequence is a girl under 10 years old with cystic fibrosis. The CDR3, as DNA: TGCGCCAGCAGCGCCCTGGGGGGGGCTACCCTCTACAATGAGCAGTTCTTC. Amino acids: CASSALGGATLYNEQFF.